Below are 20 T cell receptor beta chains sequenced from a single sample in a study of PD-L1 blockade in urothelial cancer. TCRdb's table, derived via immunoSEQ multiplex PCR, lists solely in-frame clones and lacks some. Of around 45,000 clones listed, roughly 91% are singletons. The sample was PBMCs, taken around atezolizumab (anti-PD-L1) treatment. These receptors all come from an older woman with urothelial cancer.

The V gene is TRBV11-3, the J gene TRBJ1-5; 7 bases are a match to TRBD1. Germline CDR1 is SGHNT and CDR2 is YENEEA. The trim removed 3 bases at V and 5 bases at J, leaving 22 bases unmatched. The CDR3 runs 20 residues. The CDR3 DNA follows: TGTGCCAGCAGCTTGGTAACAGGGGTGGAGCTCCACAGGCTTTATCAGCCCCAGCATTTT. Protein sequence: CASSLVTGVELHRLYQPQHF.

CDR3 residues: CATSKGQGGNEQFF. DNA for the CDR3: TGTGCCACCAGCAAAGGACAGGGGGGCAATGAGCAGTTCTTC. The chain recombines TRBV15 with TRBJ2-1; 10 nucleotides agree with TRBD1. The CDR3 is 14 residues long. Germline CDR1 and CDR2: LNHNV and YYDKDF (reference sequence). Losses at the gene ends were 4 bases for V and 6 bases for J; bases not matched to a gene: 3.

V and J are TRBV10-2 and TRBJ1-5; TRBD1 aligns across 7 bases. The V and J ends lost 3 bases and 4 bases, in that order; junction bases with no gene match: 3. Germline assignment: CDR1 WSHSY and CDR2 SAAADI. The CDR3 is 14 amino acids. The CDR3 DNA reads as TGCGCCAGCAGTGACCCAGGGGGTAATCAGCCCCAGCATTTT. Encoded protein: CASSDPGGNQPQHF.

The CDR3 DNA sequence: TGTGCCAGCTCACCCCGGACAGAAAGGAACACTGAAGCTTTCTTT. Its protein is CASSPRTERNTEAFF. The chain combines TRBV18 with TRBJ1-1, with D perhaps matching TRBD1 (6 bases). The germline V gene has CDR1 KGHSH and CDR2 LQKENI. This CDR3 contains 15 residues. The V and J ends lost 3 bases and 1 base respectively, with 12 bases between them.

The gene calls are TRBV11-2 and TRBJ2-3; possible D gene TRBD2, 6 bases. This CDR3 is built from 12 residues. The germline V gene encodes CDR1 SGHAT and CDR2 FQNNGV. With 1 base removed from V and 10 bases from J, the gap between germline ends came to 9 bases. The CDR3 DNA follows: TGTGCCAGCAGCTTAGCCTGGGAGGCGCAGTATTTT. Encoded protein: CASSLAWEAQYF.

The V and J genes are TRBV6-1 and TRBJ2-7, with D maybe TRBD1 (5 bases). The V gene's germline CDR1 is MNHNS and CDR2 SASEGT. The CDR3 is 22 residues long. V lost 1 base to trimming and J lost 4 bases, with 35 bases between them. The CDR3, as DNA: TGTGCCAGCAGTGAAGGGGGTATTGTCAGGGTACTGTTTTTTTTTGTCAGATACGAGCAGTACTTC. Amino acids: CASSEGGIVRVLFFFVRYEQYF.

This rearrangement joins TRBV6-4 to TRBJ2-1; weak D call: TRBD2 (5 bases). Germline V gene sequence: CDR1 MRHNA, CDR2 SNTAGT. V gave up 5 bases and J gave up 4 bases, with 9 bases separating them. There are 13 residues in the CDR3. This chain's CDR3 is CASSQTGYNEQFF. The DNA for the CDR3 is TGTGCCAGCAGTCAAACGGGGTACAATGAGCAGTTCTTC.

The sample holds one count of this clone. V and J are TRBV25-1 and TRBJ1-4, with 10 nucleotides matching TRBD1. J gave up 7 bases and V 3 bases, and 8 bases lay outside the gene matches. Per germline, CDR1 MGHDK and CDR2 SYGVNS. The CDR3 runs to 16 residues. The chain's CDR3 is CASSDSDRGRGEKLFF. DNA of the CDR3: TGTGCCAGCAGTGATTCCGACAGGGGGCGGGGTGAAAAACTGTTTTTT.

V is TRBV7-9 and J is TRBJ1-5; D call uncertain. Trimming took 3 bases from V and 4 from J, leaving 10 bases between them. The CDR3 totals 14 residues. In germline, CDR1 is SEHNR, CDR2 FQNEAQ (reference sequence). The CDR3 DNA sequence: TGTGCCAGCAGCTTTTACGGGTCTAATCAGCCCCAGCATTTT. Its protein is CASSFYGSNQPQHF.

The chain joins TRBV13 to TRBJ1-5; possibly TRBD1 for D (6 bases). Germline V gene sequence: CDR1 PRHDT, CDR2 FYEKMQ (reference sequence). There are 14 residues in the CDR3. V shed 5 bases and J shed 5 bases, with 13 bases lying between them. The CDR3 here is CASSIRGEDQPQHF. The CDR3 nucleotides are TGTGCCAGCAGCATCAGGGGCGAGGATCAGCCCCAGCATTTT.

The rearrangement uses TRBV5-1 and TRBJ2-5; D may be TRBD2 (6 bases). Trimming left V 3 bases short and J 5 bases short, with 11 bases between. The length of the CDR3 is 13 residues. Germline V gene lookup returns CDR1 SGHRS and CDR2 YFSETQ. The CDR3 protein is CASSYGGKETQYF. The DNA for the CDR3 is TGCGCCAGCAGCTACGGGGGTAAGGAGACCCAGTACTTC.

The CDR3 bases are TGTGCCAGCAGATACACCCTGACAGTAAATTCACCCCTCCACTTT. Amino acids: CASRYTLTVNSPLHF. The V call is TRBV7-2, the J call TRBJ1-6; the D gene is possibly TRBD1 (5 bases). V was pared by 6 bases and J by 7 bases, with 16 bases between. Germline CDR1 is SGHTA and CDR2 is FQGNSA. CDR3 length: 15 residues.

The chain links TRBV19 to TRBJ1-5; D gene ambiguous. The CDR3 totals 15 residues. Trimming cost V 3 bases and J 0 bases, with 9 bases left between them. CDR1 LNHDA and CDR2 SQIVND come from the germline V gene (reference sequence). This CDR3 is CASSIQKNSNQPQHF. The DNA for the CDR3 is TGTGCCAGTAGTATTCAGAAAAATAGCAATCAGCCCCAGCATTTT. The entire variable domain, with the rest obtained from reference TRBV19 and TRBJ1-5, is as follows: DGGITQSPKYLFRKEGQNVTLSCEQNLNHDAMYWYRQDPGQGLRLIYYSQIVNDFQKGDIAEGYSVSREKKESFPLTVTSAQKNPTAFYLCASSIQKNSNQPQHFGDGTRLSIL.

In nucleotides, the CDR3 is TGTGCCAGCAGCTTGGACAGGGTTAGTGAAGCTTTCTTT. This codes for CASSLDRVSEAFF. The V gene is TRBV5-4, the J gene TRBJ1-1; D is possibly TRBD1 (6 bases). Germline assignment: CDR1 SGHNT and CDR2 YYREEE (reference sequence). The CDR3 spans 13 residues. Trimming shortened V by 0 bases and J by 7 bases, and 10 bases separated the two germline ends.

The chain couples TRBV25-1 to TRBJ2-3; 8 bases map to TRBD1. V lost 10 bases and J lost 5; bases outside the gene matches: 5. CDR3 size: 12 residues. Germline CDR1 MGHDK, CDR2 SYGVNS. This CDR3 is CAIRTGQDTQYF. In nucleotides, the CDR3 is TGTGCCATCCGGACAGGGCAAGATACGCAGTATTTT.

The gene calls are TRBV11-2 and TRBJ1-5; perhaps TRBD1 as D (6 bases). CDR1 is SGHAT and CDR2 is FQNNGV in the germline V gene. Trimming took off 0 bases at V and 4 bases at J, with 10 bases between the two ends. There are 15 residues in the CDR3. CDR3 bases: TGTGCCAGCAGCTTAGAAGGGGGAGCGAATCAGCCCCAGCATTTT. Translating it yields CASSLEGGANQPQHF.

This rearrangement joins TRBV5-4 to TRBJ2-3; 10 bases align to TRBD1. The germline V gene encodes CDR1 SGHNT and CDR2 YYREEE (reference sequence). The V gene end was trimmed by 3 bases and the J gene end by 5 bases; junction bases not matched to a gene: 3. There are 14 residues in the CDR3. In DNA form, the CDR3 reads TGTGCCAGCAGCTCCGGACAGGGGGTAGATACGCAGTATTTT. This gives the protein CASSSGQGVDTQYF.

This chain connects TRBV27 to TRBJ1-5, with TRBD1 as a possible D gene (6 bases). Deletions cut 1 base from V and 5 bases from J, with 18 bases between. CDR1 MNHEY and CDR2 SMNVEV come from the germline V gene (reference sequence). CDR3 length: 17 amino acids. CDR3: CASSLWAGAIGDQPQHF. The CDR3, as DNA: TGTGCCAGCAGTTTATGGGCGGGGGCGATTGGGGATCAGCCCCAGCATTTT.

The genes are TRBV18 and TRBJ1-1; no clear D. In germline, CDR1 is KGHSH, CDR2 LQKENI. With 3 bases removed from V and 4 bases from J, the gap between germline ends came to 12 bases. The CDR3 is made up of 14 amino acids. The CDR3 sequence: CASSPTGRGTEAFF. The CDR3 coding sequence is TGTGCCAGCTCACCCACCGGACGGGGCACTGAAGCTTTCTTT.

The chain uses TRBV5-4 and TRBJ1-1, with D maybe TRBD1 (6 bases). The CDR3 covers 14 residues. Trimming took off 4 bases at V and 10 bases at J, with 20 bases between the two ends. Per the germline V gene, CDR1 is SGHNT and CDR2 is YYREEE (reference sequence). The CDR3 is CASSPQAGARGAFF. The CDR3 DNA is TGTGCCAGCAGCCCTCAGGCGGGGGCGAGGGGAGCTTTCTTT.